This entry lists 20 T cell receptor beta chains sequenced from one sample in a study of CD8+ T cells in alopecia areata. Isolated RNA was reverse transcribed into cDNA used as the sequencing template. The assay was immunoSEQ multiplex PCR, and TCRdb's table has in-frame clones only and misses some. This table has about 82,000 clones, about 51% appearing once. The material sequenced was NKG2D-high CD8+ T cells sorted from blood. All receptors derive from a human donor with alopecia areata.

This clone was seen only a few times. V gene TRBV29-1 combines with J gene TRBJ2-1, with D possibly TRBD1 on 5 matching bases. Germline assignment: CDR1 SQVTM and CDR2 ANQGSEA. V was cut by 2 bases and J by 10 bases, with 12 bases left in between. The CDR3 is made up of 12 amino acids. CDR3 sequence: CSVESGPGEQFF. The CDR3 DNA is TGCAGCGTTGAATCAGGGCCCGGAGAGCAGTTCTTC.

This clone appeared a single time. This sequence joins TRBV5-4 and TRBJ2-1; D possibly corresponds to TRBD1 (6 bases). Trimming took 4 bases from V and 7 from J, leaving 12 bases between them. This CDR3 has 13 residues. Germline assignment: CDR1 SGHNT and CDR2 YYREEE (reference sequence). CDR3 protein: CASSQGSANEQFF. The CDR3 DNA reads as TGTGCCAGCAGCCAGGGGTCCGCTAATGAGCAGTTCTTC.

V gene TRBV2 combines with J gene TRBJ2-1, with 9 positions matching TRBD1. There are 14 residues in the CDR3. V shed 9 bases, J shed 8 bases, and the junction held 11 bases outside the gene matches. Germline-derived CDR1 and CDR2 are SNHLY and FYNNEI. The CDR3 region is CARPGGQGIYEQFF. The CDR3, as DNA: TGTGCCAGACCAGGGGGACAGGGTATCTATGAGCAGTTCTTC.

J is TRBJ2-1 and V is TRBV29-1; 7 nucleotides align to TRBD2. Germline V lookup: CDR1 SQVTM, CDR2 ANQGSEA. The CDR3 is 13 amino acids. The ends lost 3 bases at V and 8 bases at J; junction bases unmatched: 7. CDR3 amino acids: CSVEREGLDEQFF. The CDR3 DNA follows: TGCAGCGTTGAGAGGGAGGGCTTAGATGAGCAGTTCTTC.

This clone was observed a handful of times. CDR3 sequence (DNA): TGCAGCGAGAGGGACGGTGACACCGGGGAGCTGTTTTTT. It yields the protein CSERDGDTGELFF. The J gene is TRBJ2-2, the V gene TRBV29-1; either TRBD1 or TRBD2 may fit D (5 bases each). Per the germline V gene, CDR1 is SQVTM and CDR2 is ANQGSEA. Trimming took off 7 bases at V and 3 bases at J, with 12 bases between the two ends. CDR3 length equals 13 residues.

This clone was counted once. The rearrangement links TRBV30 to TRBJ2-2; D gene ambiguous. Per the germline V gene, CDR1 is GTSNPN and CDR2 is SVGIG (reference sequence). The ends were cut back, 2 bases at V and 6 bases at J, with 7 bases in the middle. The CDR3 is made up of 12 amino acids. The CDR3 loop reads CAWSLGSGELFF. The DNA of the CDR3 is TGTGCCTGGAGTTTGGGGTCCGGGGAGCTGTTTTTT. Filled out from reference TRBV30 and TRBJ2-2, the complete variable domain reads SQTIHQWPATLVQPVGSPLSLECTVEGTSNPNLYWYRQAAGRGLQLLFYSVGIGQISSEVPQNLSASRPQDRQFILSSKKLLLSDSGFYLCAWSLGSGELFFGEGSRLTVL.

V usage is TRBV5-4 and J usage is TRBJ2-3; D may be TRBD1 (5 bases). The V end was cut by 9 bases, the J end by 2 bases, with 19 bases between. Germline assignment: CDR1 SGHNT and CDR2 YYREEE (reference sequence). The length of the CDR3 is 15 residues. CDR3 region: CATPWQDTYTDTQYF. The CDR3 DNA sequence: TGTGCCACCCCCTGGCAGGACACCTACACAGATACGCAGTATTTT.

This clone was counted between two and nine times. The CDR3 loop is CASSLVWVGDEQFF. CDR3 nucleotides: TGTGCCAGCAGCTTAGTGTGGGTTGGAGATGAGCAGTTCTTC. The chain carries TRBV11-2 and TRBJ2-1; D remains unclear. Deletions cut 1 base from V and 8 bases from J, with 12 bases between. CDR1 and CDR2 (germline): SGHAT, FQNNGV. The CDR3 contains 14 residues.

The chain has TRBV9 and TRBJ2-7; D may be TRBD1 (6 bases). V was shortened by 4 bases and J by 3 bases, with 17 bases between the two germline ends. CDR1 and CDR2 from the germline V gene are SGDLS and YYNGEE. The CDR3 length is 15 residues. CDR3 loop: CASSIEDRTIYEQYF. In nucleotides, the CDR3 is TGTGCCAGCAGCATAGAGGACAGAACTATCTACGAGCAGTACTTC. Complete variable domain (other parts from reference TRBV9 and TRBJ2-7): DSGVTQTPKHLITATGQRVTLRCSPRSGDLSVYWYQQSLDQGLQFLIQYYNGEERAKGNILERFSAQQFPDLHSELNLSSLELGDSALYFCASSIEDRTIYEQYFGPGTRLTVT.

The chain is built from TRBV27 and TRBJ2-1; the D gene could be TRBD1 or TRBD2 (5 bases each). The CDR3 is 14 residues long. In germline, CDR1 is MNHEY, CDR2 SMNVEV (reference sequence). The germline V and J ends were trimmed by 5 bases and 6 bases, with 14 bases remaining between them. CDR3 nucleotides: TGTGCCAGCAGTGAAGCCGGGACCATCAATGAGCAGTTCTTC. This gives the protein CASSEAGTINEQFF.

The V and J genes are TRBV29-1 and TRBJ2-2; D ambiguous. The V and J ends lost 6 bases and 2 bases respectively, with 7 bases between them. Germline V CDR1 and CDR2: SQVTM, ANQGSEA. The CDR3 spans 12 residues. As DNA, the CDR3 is TGCAGCGTAGTCCGAAACACCGGGGAGCTGTTTTTT. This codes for CSVVRNTGELFF.

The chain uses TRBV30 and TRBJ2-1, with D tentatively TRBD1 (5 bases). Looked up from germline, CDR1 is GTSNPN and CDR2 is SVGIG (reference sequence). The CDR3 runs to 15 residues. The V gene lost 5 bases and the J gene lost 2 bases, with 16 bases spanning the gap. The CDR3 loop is CAWSSETAPYNEQFF. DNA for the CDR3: TGTGCCTGGTCGTCCGAGACAGCGCCCTACAATGAGCAGTTCTTC.

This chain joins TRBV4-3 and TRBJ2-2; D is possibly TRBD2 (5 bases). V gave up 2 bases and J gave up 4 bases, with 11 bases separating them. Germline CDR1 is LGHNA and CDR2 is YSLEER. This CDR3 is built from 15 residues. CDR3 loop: CASSQWVRGTGELFF. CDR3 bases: TGCGCCAGCAGCCAATGGGTTCGGGGCACCGGGGAGCTGTTTTTT.

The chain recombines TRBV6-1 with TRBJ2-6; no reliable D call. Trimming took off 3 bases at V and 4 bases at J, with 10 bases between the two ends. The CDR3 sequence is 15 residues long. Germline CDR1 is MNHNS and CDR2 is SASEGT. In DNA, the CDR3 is TGTGCCAGCAGTGACCGGCCTCCGGGGGCCAACGTCCTGACTTTC. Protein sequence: CASSDRPPGANVLTF.

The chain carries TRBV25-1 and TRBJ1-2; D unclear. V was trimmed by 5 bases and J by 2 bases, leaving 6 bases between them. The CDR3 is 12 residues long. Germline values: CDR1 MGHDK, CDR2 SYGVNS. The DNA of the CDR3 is TGTGCCAGCAGTTACTACAACTATGGCTACACCTTC. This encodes CASSYYNYGYTF.

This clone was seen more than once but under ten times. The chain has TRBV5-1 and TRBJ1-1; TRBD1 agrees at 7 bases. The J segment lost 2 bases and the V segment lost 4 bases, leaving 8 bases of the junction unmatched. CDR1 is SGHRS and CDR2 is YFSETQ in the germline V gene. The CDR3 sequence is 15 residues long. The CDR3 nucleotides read TGCGCCAGCAGCGGTGGGACAGATATTAACACTGAAGCTTTCTTT. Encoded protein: CASSGGTDINTEAFF.

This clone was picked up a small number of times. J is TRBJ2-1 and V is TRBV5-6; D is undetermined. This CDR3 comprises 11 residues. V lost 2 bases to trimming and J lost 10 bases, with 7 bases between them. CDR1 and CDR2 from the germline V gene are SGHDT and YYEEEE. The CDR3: CASSFSVEQFF. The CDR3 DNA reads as TGTGCCAGCAGCTTCTCAGTGGAGCAGTTCTTC.

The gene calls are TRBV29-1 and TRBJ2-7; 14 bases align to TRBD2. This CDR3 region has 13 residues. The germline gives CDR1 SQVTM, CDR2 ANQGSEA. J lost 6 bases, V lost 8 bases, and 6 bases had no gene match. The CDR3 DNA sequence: TGCAGCATCCTCGGACTAGCGGGAGGCGAGCAGTACTTC. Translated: CSILGLAGGEQYF.

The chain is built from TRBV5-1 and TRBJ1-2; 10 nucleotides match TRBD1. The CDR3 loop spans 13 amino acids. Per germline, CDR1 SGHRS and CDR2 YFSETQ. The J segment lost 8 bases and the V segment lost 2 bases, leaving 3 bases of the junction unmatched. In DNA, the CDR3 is TGCGCCAGCAGCTTAGGGACAGGGGTAGGCTACACCTTC. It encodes CASSLGTGVGYTF.

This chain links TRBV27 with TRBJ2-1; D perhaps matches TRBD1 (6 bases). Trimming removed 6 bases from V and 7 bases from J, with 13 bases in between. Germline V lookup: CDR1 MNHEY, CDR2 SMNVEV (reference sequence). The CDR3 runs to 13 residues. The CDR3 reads CASSYLRGNEQFF. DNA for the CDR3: TGTGCCAGCAGCTATTTAAGGGGGAATGAGCAGTTCTTC.